These T cell receptor beta chains were read from a single sample in a study of blood T cell repertoires in COVID-19. The repertoire was sequenced with immunoSEQ multiplex PCR; TCRdb's copy has only in-frame clones and lacks some. The table lists approximately 300,000 clones, around 87% of them singletons. Sequenced material: peripheral blood. The origin of the receptors is a middle-aged man with active or convalescent COVID-19. CDR3s include the opening cysteine and the closing phenylalanine or tryptophan. D genes are given only for firm matches. The size entry is marked missing in some rows and otherwise reads once, few, many or a size class.

D	size	J	V	DNA	CDR3
-	few	TRBJ1-1	TRBV7-8	TGTGCCAGCAGCCAAGTAGTGGACACTGAAGCTTTCTTT	CASSQVVDTEAFF
TRBD1	-	TRBJ1-4	TRBV3-1/TRBV3-2	TGTGCCAGCAGCCCTCGGGACAGCTATAATGAAAAACTGTTTTTT	CASSPRDSYNEKLFF
-	-	TRBJ1-2	TRBV4-2	TGTGCCAGCAGCCGCGACAGGAAAGCTAACTATGGCTACACCTTC	CASSRDRKANYGYTF
TRBD2	-	TRBJ2-3	TRBV12-5	TGTGCTAGTGGCAAACTAGCGGGGGAGAACACAGATACGCAGTATTTT	CASGKLAGENTDTQYF
TRBD1	-	TRBJ1-2	TRBV6-5	TGTGCCAGCAGCCACGGGGCAGGGGGCGGGTATGGCTACACCTTC	CASSHGAGGGYGYTF
-	once	TRBJ2-2	TRBV5-6	TGTGCCAGCAGCCGCCGCGGACAGCCTACCGGGGAGCTGTTTTTT	CASSRRGQPTGELFF
-	-	TRBJ1-2	TRBV27	TGTGCCAGCAGTCCCCTCGGGCAGGGATCAAAAGGCTACACCTTC	CASSPLGQGSKGYTF
-	-	TRBJ1-4	TRBV28	TGTGCCAGCAGTGTCACCCCGGAGCGGGAAAAACTGTTTTTT	CASSVTPEREKLFF
TRBD1	-	TRBJ1-2	TRBV5-6	TGTGCCAGCAGCCACCTTAGTGTTGGGACAGAAGGGGGAAACTATGGCTACACCTTC	CASSHLSVGTEGGNYGYTF
-	-	TRBJ2-7	TRBV5-6	TGTGCCAGCAGCTTCACAGGGTTCAACGAGCAGTACTTC	CASSFTGFNEQYF
TRBD2	-	TRBJ2-1	TRBV6-5	TGTGCCAGCAGTTACCTAAGCGGGGGGGGCTACAATGAGCAGTTCTTC	CASSYLSGGGYNEQFF
-	-	TRBJ1-6	TRBV5-6	TGTGCCAGCACCGAGGGCGGGGACAATTCACCCCTCCACTTT	CASTEGGDNSPLHF
TRBD2	-	TRBJ2-7	TRBV5-8	TGTGCCAGCAGCCGCGGACTAGCGGACTATAGATACGAGCAGTACTTC	CASSRGLADYRYEQYF
TRBD2	-	TRBJ2-2	TRBV6-5	TGTGCCAGCAGTCCTCTAGCGGGAAACACCGGGGAGCTGTTTTTT	CASSPLAGNTGELFF
-	-	TRBJ1-1	TRBV5-5	TGTGCCAGCAGCTTTGGACAGCCTGGGGCTGAAGCTTTCTTT	CASSFGQPGAEAFF
-	-	TRBJ1-1	TRBV18	TGTGCCAGCTCACTGGACAGACTGAACACTGAAGCTTTCTTT	CASSLDRLNTEAFF
TRBD2	-	TRBJ2-2	TRBV10-1	TGCGCCAGCAGTTCCGGGACTAGAAGTACCGGGGAGCTGTTTTTT	CASSSGTRSTGELFF
-	-	TRBJ1-5	TRBV7-2	TGTGCCAGCAGCTTGAGGGGGGGTTTAGATCAGCCCCAGCATTTT	CASSLRGGLDQPQHF
TRBD1	-	TRBJ2-3	TRBV2	TGTGCCAGCAGTGGACAGGGCGGCACAGATACGCAGTATTTT	CASSGQGGTDTQYF
-	-	TRBJ1-4	TRBV19	TGTGCCAGTAGTATCGACCGGGACATCCCTGAAAAACTGTTTTTT	CASSIDRDIPEKLFF
TRBD1	-	TRBJ1-2	TRBV28	TGTGCCAGCAGTTCGGGACAGGGGTACTATGGCTACACCTTC	CASSSGQGYYGYTF
-	few	TRBJ1-5	TRBV7-6	TGTGCCAGCAGCTTTTACGGAGGGTCGAGCAATCAGCCCCAGCATTTT	CASSFYGGSSNQPQHF
-	-	TRBJ1-2	TRBV24-1	TGTGCCACCAGCCGAATAGGCGGTGGCTACACCTTC	CATSRIGGGYTF
-	-	TRBJ2-5	TRBV4-1	TGCGCCAGCAGCCTCTCTTCCGGGACTGAGCCCCAAGAGACCCAGTACTTC	CASSLSSGTEPQETQYF
TRBD2	-	TRBJ2-1	TRBV27	TGTGCCAGCAGACTAGCGGTCTCCTACAATGAGCAGTTCTTC	CASRLAVSYNEQFF
-	-	TRBJ1-6	TRBV2	TGTGCCAGCAGTGGCGGGCCCAGGTCGGCGAATTCACCCCTCCACTTT	CASSGGPRSANSPLHF
TRBD2	few	TRBJ2-4	TRBV14	TGTGCCAGCAGCCAATCTTACGGGACTAGCGGGAGGTGGGACATTCAGTACTTC	CASSQSYGTSGRWDIQYF
TRBD2	-	TRBJ2-3	TRBV6-5	TGTGCCAGCAGGGGGACTAGATGGTCAGATACGCAGTATTTT	CASRGTRWSDTQYF
-	-	TRBJ1-3	TRBV18	TGTGCCAGCTCACCACTAAGCGACAGAAGCTCTGGAAACACCATATATTTT	CASSPLSDRSSGNTIYF
TRBD1	-	TRBJ2-1	TRBV19	TGTGCCAGTAGTGCCCGGGACAGGGCTAATGAGCAGTTCTTC	CASSARDRANEQFF
TRBD2	-	TRBJ2-7	TRBV4-3	TGCGCCAGCAGCCAGGGAACTAGCGGGGGAGGATACGAGCAGTACTTC	CASSQGTSGGGYEQYF
-	-	TRBJ2-5	TRBV9	TGTGCCAGCAGCGTAGGTGGCTCCCAAGAGACCCAGTACTTC	CASSVGGSQETQYF
-	-	TRBJ1-4	TRBV30	TGTGCCTGGAGTCCGGTGGGGGCTGAAAAACTGTTTTTT	CAWSPVGAEKLFF
-	-	TRBJ2-5	TRBV9	TGTGCCAGCAGCCTTAGAGCAGGGGACCCCCGGGTGACCCAGTACTTC	CASSLRAGDPRVTQYF
-	-	TRBJ2-6	TRBV15	TGTGCCACCTTAAAAGGGGGTAATGGGGCCAACGTCCTGACTTTC	CATLKGGNGANVLTF
TRBD1	-	TRBJ1-3	TRBV15	TGTGCCACCAGCAGAGATCGAGCAGGGGGCGGAAACACCATATATTTT	CATSRDRAGGGNTIYF
TRBD1	-	TRBJ2-7	TRBV7-2	TGTGCCAGCAGTGGACAGGGGGCCTCCTACGAGCAGTACTTC	CASSGQGASYEQYF
-	-	TRBJ1-6	TRBV27	TGTGCCAGCAGTTTATCCAACTATGGCTATAATTCACCCCTCCACTTT	CASSLSNYGYNSPLHF
TRBD2	-	TRBJ2-7	TRBV28	TGTGCCAGCAGTTCCCCCAGCGGGAGCTCCTACGAGCAGTACTTC	CASSSPSGSSYEQYF
TRBD1	-	TRBJ1-2	TRBV28	TGTGCCAGCAGTTTCCTTGACAGGGGGAACTATGGCTACACCTTC	CASSFLDRGNYGYTF
TRBD1	once	TRBJ1-5	TRBV19	TGTGCCAGTAGTACTACAGGGGGGCGGCAGCCCCAGCATTTT	CASSTTGGRQPQHF
TRBD2	-	TRBJ2-3	TRBV4-2	TGTGCCAGCAGCCAAGGCCCGACTAGCGGGGGGGGGACGCAGTATTTT	CASSQGPTSGGGTQYF
TRBD2	-	TRBJ2-1	TRBV10-3	TGTGCCATCAGGGAGGCGGGGGTAAACAATGAGCAGTTCTTC	CAIREAGVNNEQFF
TRBD2	-	TRBJ2-5	TRBV2	TGTGCCAGCAGTGATATCTACCTAGCGGCCCAAGAGACCCAGTACTTC	CASSDIYLAAQETQYF
-	-	TRBJ1-1	TRBV6-2/TRBV6-3	TGTGCCAGCGGCCTGTGGGGCGCAAAGACTGAAGCTTTCTTT	CASGLWGAKTEAFF